These 9 T cell receptor beta chains originate from one sample sequenced in a study of cytomegalovirus exposure and HLA in healthy donors (dated by TCRdb to between 2016 and 2019). Receptors were amplified or captured by the immunoSEQ multiplex PCR assay. TCRdb limited this immuneACCESS table to in-frame rearrangements with V and J called. A share of clones is missing; checked studies link under half to unresolved V genes, and the rest is unexplained. The sample profile shows fewer than 140,000 clones; about 87% of them were found once. Jointly, the top ten make up about 2% of the sample. Specimen: PBMCs. The receptors stem from a woman between 18 and 29 years old in good health and CMV-seropositive.

The rearrangement joins TRBV5-4 to TRBJ2-3, with 11 bases that match TRBD2. This CDR3 is built from 14 residues. V lost 2 bases to trimming and J lost 5 bases; unmatched junction nucleotides: 1. Germline V gene data show CDR1 as SGHNT and CDR2 as YYREEE (reference sequence). The CDR3 sequence is CASSFSGGGDTQYF. The CDR3 nucleotides are TGTGCCAGCAGCTTTAGCGGGGGGGGAGATACGCAGTATTTT. Full variable domain (rest looked up from reference TRBV5-4 and TRBJ2-3): ETGVTQSPTHLIKTRGQQVTLRCSSQSGHNTVSWYQQALGQGPQFIFQYYREEENGRGNFPPRFSGLQFPNYSSELNVNALELDDSALYLCASSFSGGGDTQYFGPGTRLTVL.

This chain connects TRBV27 to TRBJ1-1; D call uncertain. The germline V gene encodes CDR1 MNHEY and CDR2 SMNVEV (reference sequence). This CDR3 region has 14 residues. Trimming removed 5 bases at V and 4 bases at J, with 14 bases between. This chain's CDR3 is CASSERREGTEAFF. In DNA form, the CDR3 reads TGTGCCAGCAGTGAGCGACGTGAGGGCACTGAAGCTTTCTTT.

The chain carries TRBV5-1 and TRBJ2-7; TRBD2 aligns across 11 bases. V was pared by 4 bases and J by 3 bases, with 3 bases of the junction left unmatched. Germline loops: CDR1 SGHRS, CDR2 YFSETQ. The CDR3 sequence is 14 residues long. The CDR3 DNA follows: TGCGCCAGCAGCGTGGGGACTAGCGGCTACGAGCAGTACGTC. Translation: CASSVGTSGYEQYV.

This chain links TRBV5-6 with TRBJ1-5; no clear D. The ends were cut back, 1 base at V and 0 bases at J, with 8 bases in the middle. Germline assignment: CDR1 SGHDT and CDR2 YYEEEE. The CDR3 covers 15 residues. The DNA for the CDR3 is TGTGCCAGCAGCTTGAGCGGGCCTAGCAATCAGCCCCAGCATTTT. Translated: CASSLSGPSNQPQHF.

This chain links TRBV5-4 with TRBJ2-7; the D is unclear. V was trimmed by 0 bases and J by 5 bases, leaving 15 bases between them. Looked up from germline, CDR1 is SGHNT and CDR2 is YYREEE (reference sequence). This CDR3 region has 15 residues. Written as DNA, the CDR3 is TGTGCCAGCAGCTTGGGGTCAGGTAGTGTCGACGAGCAGTACGTC. Its protein is CASSLGSGSVDEQYV.

The rearrangement uses TRBV6-5 and TRBJ1-6; possibly TRBD1 for D (5 bases). This CDR3 is built from 14 residues. From germline, CDR1 is MNHEY and CDR2 SVGAGI. V was trimmed by 2 bases and J by 6 bases, leaving 8 bases between them. The CDR3 nucleotides are TGTGCCAGCAGTTACGGGGGGGGTAATTCACCCCTCCACTTT. This gives the protein CASSYGGGNSPLHF.

CDR3 coding DNA: TGTGCCAGCAGCTTCGGGACAGGGGACTACAATGAGCAGTTCTTC. As protein: CASSFGTGDYNEQFF. V is TRBV13 and J is TRBJ2-1; 10 bases align to TRBD1. V trimming: 3 bases; J trimming: 3 bases; junction bases outside the gene matches: 2. Germline V gene data show CDR1 as PRHDT and CDR2 as FYEKMQ (reference sequence). The CDR3 is 15 residues long.

CDR3 loop: CASSLGGEETQYF. The CDR3, as DNA: TGTGCCAGCAGTTTAGGGGGGGAAGAGACCCAGTACTTC. This sequence joins TRBV28 and TRBJ2-5; 7 nucleotides match TRBD2. The germline gives CDR1 MDHEN, CDR2 SYDVKM. V lost 2 bases and J lost 3; bases outside the gene matches: 0. The CDR3 covers 13 residues.

The chain employs TRBV6-7 and TRBJ1-4; D perhaps matches TRBD1 (5 bases). TRBV6-7 is known as an ORF, though its function is uncertain. The CDR3 contains 15 residues. Between the trimmed V and J ends, which lost 1 base and 7 bases, there was a span of 13 bases. The DNA of the CDR3 is TGTGCCAGCAGTTACTTTTTCAGGGTGGGTGAAAAACTGTTTTTT. Amino acid sequence: CASSYFFRVGEKLFF.